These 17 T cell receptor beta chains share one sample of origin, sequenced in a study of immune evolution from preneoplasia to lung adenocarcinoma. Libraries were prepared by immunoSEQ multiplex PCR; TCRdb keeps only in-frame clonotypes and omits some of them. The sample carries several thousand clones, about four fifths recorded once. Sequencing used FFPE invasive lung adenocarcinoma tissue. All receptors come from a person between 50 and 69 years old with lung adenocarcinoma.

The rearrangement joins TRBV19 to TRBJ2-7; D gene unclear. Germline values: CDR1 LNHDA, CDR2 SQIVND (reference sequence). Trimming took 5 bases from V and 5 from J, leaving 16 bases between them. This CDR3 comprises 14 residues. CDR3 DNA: TGTGCCAGTAGTTCCTCGAATTCGGCCCACGAGCAGTACTTC. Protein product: CASSSSNSAHEQYF.

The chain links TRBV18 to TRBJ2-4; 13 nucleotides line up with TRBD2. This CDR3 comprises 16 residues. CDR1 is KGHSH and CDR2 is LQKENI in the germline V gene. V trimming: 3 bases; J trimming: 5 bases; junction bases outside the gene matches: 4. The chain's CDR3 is CASSPDGLAGENIQYF. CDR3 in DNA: TGTGCCAGCTCACCCGATGGACTAGCGGGAGAAAACATTCAGTACTTC.

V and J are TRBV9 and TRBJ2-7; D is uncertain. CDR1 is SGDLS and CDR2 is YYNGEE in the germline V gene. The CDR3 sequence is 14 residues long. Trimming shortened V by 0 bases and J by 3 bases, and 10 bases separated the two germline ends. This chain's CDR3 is CASSVGSADYEQYF. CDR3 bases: TGTGCCAGCAGCGTAGGGTCAGCAGACTACGAGCAGTACTTC.

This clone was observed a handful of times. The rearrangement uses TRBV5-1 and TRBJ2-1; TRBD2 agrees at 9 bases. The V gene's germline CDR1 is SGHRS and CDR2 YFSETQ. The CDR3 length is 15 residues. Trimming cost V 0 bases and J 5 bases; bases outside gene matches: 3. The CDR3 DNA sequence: TGCGCCAGCAGCTTGGAAGCGGGAGGAGACAATGAGCAGTTCTTC. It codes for CASSLEAGGDNEQFF.

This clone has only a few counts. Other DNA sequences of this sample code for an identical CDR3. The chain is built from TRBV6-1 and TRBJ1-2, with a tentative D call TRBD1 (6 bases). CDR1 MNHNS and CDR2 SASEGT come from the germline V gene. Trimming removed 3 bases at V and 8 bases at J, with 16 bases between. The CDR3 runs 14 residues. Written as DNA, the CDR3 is TGTGCCAGCAGTGATCGGCCGGGGGCTCCGGGCTACACCTTC. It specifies CASSDRPGAPGYTF.

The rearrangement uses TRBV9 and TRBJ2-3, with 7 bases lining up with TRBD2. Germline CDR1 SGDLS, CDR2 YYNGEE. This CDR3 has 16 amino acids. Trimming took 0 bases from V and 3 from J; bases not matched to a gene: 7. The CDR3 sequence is CASSVVGAGETDTQYF. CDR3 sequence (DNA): TGTGCCAGCAGCGTAGTCGGGGCGGGAGAGACAGATACGCAGTATTTT.

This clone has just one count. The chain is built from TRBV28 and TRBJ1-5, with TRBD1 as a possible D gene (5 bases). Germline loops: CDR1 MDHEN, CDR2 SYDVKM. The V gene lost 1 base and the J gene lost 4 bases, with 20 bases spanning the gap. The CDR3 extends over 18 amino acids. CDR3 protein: CASSLFRPDTRMNQPQHF. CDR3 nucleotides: TGTGCCAGCAGTTTATTTAGGCCGGACACGCGGATGAATCAGCCCCAGCATTTT.

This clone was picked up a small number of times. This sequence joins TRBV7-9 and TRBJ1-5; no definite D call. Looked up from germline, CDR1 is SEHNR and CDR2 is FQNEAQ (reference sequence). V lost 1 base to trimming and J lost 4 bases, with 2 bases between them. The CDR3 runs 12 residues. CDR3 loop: CASSLDNQPQHF. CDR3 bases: TGTGCCAGCAGCTTAGATAATCAGCCCCAGCATTTT.

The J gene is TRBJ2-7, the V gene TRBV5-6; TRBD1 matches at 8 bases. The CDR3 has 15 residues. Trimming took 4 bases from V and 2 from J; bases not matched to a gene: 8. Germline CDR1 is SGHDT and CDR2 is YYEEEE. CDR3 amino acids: CASSGTGNSPYEQYF. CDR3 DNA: TGTGCCAGCAGCGGGACAGGTAATAGTCCCTACGAGCAGTACTTC.

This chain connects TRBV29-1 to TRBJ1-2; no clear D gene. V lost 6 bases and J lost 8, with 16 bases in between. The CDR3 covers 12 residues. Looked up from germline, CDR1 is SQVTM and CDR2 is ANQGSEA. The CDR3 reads CSVFDGKGGYTF. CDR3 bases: TGCAGCGTCTTCGACGGGAAAGGAGGCTACACCTTC.

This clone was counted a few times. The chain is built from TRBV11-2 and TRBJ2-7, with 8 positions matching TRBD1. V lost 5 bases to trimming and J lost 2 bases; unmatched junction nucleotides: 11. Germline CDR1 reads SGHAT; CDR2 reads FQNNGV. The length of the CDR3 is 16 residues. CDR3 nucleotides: TGTGCCAGCAGCCATCCCGAAGGACAGGGAGCCTACGAGCAGTACTTC. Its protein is CASSHPEGQGAYEQYF. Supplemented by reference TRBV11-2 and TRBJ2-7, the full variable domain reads EAGVAQSPRYKIIEKRQSVAFWCNPISGHATLYWYQQILGQGPKLLIQFQNNGVVDDSQLPKDRFSAERLKGVDSTLKIQPAKLEDSAVYLCASSHPEGQGAYEQYFGPGTRLTVT.

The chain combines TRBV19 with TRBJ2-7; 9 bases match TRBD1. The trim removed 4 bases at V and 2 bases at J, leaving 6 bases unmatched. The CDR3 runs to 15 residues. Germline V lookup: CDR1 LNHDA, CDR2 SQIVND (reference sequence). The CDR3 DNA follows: TGTGCCAGTAGTACGGACAGGGGCCCCCCCTACGAGCAGTACTTC. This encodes CASSTDRGPPYEQYF.

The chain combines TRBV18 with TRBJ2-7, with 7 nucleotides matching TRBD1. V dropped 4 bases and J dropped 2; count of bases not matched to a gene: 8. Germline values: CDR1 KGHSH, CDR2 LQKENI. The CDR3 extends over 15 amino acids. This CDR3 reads CASSLSQGPTYEQYF. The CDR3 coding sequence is TGTGCCAGCTCACTGTCACAGGGGCCCACCTACGAGCAGTACTTC.

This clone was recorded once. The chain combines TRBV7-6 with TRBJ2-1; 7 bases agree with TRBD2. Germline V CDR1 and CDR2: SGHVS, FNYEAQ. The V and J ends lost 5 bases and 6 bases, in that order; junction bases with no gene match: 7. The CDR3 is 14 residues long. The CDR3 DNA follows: TGTGCCAGCAGCCAGTTTGGACTAGTCAATGAGCAGTTCTTC. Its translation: CASSQFGLVNEQFF.

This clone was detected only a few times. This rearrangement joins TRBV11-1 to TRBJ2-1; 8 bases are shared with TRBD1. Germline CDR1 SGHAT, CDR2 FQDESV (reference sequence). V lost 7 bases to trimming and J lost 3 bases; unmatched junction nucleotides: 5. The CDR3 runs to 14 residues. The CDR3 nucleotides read TGTGCCAGCACTCGGACAGGGAACTACAATGAGCAGTTCTTC. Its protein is CASTRTGNYNEQFF.

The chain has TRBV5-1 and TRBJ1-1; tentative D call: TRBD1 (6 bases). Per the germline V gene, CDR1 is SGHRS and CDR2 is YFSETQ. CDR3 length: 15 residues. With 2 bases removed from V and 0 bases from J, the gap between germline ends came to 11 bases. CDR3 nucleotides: TGCGCCAGCAGCTTCACAGGGAACATGAACACTGAAGCTTTCTTT. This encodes CASSFTGNMNTEAFF.

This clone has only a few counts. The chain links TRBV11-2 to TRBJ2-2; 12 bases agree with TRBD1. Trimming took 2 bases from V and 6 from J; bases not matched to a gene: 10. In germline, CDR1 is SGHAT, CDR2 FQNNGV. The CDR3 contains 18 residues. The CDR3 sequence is CASSLRTPGQGAAGELFF. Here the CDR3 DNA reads TGTGCCAGCAGCTTAAGGACCCCGGGACAGGGGGCGGCCGGGGAGCTGTTTTTT.